A single sample is the source of the 23 T cell receptor beta chains below, sequenced in a study of CD8 T cells in ankylosing spondylitis. Using its own MiXCR run on the 5' RACE reads, TCRdb lists one record per CDR3 protein. The sample yields fewer than 500,000 distinct CDR3 sequences, 20% to 25% seen once. Overall study results and limits: Ankylosing spondylitis blood appeared to be characterized by a TCR beta motif of several highly homologous variants.

No antigens are known for them. Input material: blood, either unsorted or a sorted T cell fraction (not recorded which). The receptors derive from a male donor with ankylosing spondylitis.

This clonotype was counted a few times. This chain uses TRBV10-3 with TRBJ2-7; TRBD1 matches 9 bases. The CDR3 runs 16 residues. Germline V gene lookup returns CDR1 ENHRY and CDR2 SYGVKD. The V gene end was trimmed by 4 bases and the J gene end by 4 bases; junction bases not matched to a gene: 11. The CDR3 region has the DNA TGTGCCATCAGTGGCGAAGGACAGGGGACCCCTTACGAGCAGTACTTC. This sequence encodes CAISGEGQGTPYEQYF.

This clonotype appeared a few times. The chain links TRBV6-1 to TRBJ2-7; 7 bases agree with TRBD2. The CDR3 sequence is 14 residues long. V trimming: 5 bases; J trimming: 5 bases; junction bases outside the gene matches: 9. Germline CDR1 MNHNS, CDR2 SASEGT. The CDR3 region has the DNA TGTGCCAGCAGTACAGCGCGGGAGTACGACGAGCAGTACTTC. The encoded protein is CASSTAREYDEQYF.

The chain has TRBV7-2 and TRBJ1-1; D might be TRBD1 (6 bases). V lost 5 bases and J lost 1, with 17 bases in between. The germline V gene encodes CDR1 SGHTA and CDR2 FQGNSA. The CDR3 runs 16 residues. The CDR3 sequence is CASSVYPGTTNTEAFF. The CDR3 DNA reads TGTGCCAGCAGCGTCTATCCCGGGACAACGAACACTGAAGCTTTCTTT.

This clonotype was seen more than once but under ten times. J is TRBJ1-1 and V is TRBV20-1; D unclear. V was cut by 3 bases and J by 0 bases, with 5 bases left in between. The germline V gene has CDR1 DFQATT and CDR2 SNEGSKA (reference sequence). This CDR3 is 12 amino acids long. In DNA form, the CDR3 reads TGCAGTGCTAGCAAGATGAACACTGAAGCTTTCTTT. Translation: CSASKMNTEAFF.

The table lists this clonotype with a count of one. This sequence joins TRBV20-1 and TRBJ1-1, with D unclear. The CDR3 runs to 12 residues. V lost 6 bases to trimming and J lost 0 bases, with 8 bases between them. Germline V gene lookup returns CDR1 DFQATT and CDR2 SNEGSKA (reference sequence). The CDR3 loop reads CSAGELNTEAFF. The CDR3 nucleotides are TGCAGTGCCGGGGAGCTGAACACTGAAGCTTTCTTT.

In its sample, this clonotype was seen once. CDR3: CASTILTPSSYNEQFF. The CDR3 DNA follows: TGTGCCAGCACCATATTGACGCCTAGCTCCTACAATGAGCAGTTCTTC. The gene calls are TRBV2 and TRBJ2-1; no clear D. Deletions cut 7 bases from V and 0 bases from J, with 16 bases between. CDR1 SNHLY and CDR2 FYNNEI come from the germline V gene. CDR3 length: 16 residues.

This sequence joins TRBV12-3 or TRBV12-4 and TRBJ2-1; 7 positions agree with TRBD1. V lost 8 bases and J lost 5; bases outside the gene matches: 9. The CDR3 is 14 amino acids. The CDR3 bases are TGTGCCAGCTCCCCAGGGACAGTGGACAATGAGCAGTTCTTC. It specifies CASSPGTVDNEQFF.

The chain uses TRBV15 and TRBJ2-1; D is uncertain. Trimming pared 3 bases from V and 0 bases from J, leaving 6 bases between. This CDR3 is 14 amino acids long. Per germline, CDR1 LNHNV and CDR2 YYDKDF (reference sequence). CDR3 amino acids: CATSSGFSYNEQFF. The DNA for the CDR3 is TGTGCCACCAGCAGCGGGTTCTCCTACAATGAGCAGTTCTTC.

This clonotype was seen a handful of times. The rearrangement joins TRBV25-1 to TRBJ2-7, with 9 bases fitting TRBD1. From germline, CDR1 is MGHDK and CDR2 SYGVNS. The junction had 9 bases not matched to a gene; V was cut back by 4 bases and J by 5 bases. The CDR3 spans 15 residues. The CDR3 nucleotides read TGTGCCAGCAGTGGGACAGGGGCGCTTCGCCACGAGCAGTACTTC. This sequence encodes CASSGTGALRHEQYF.

This clonotype has more than one count but fewer than ten. This chain links TRBV12-3 or TRBV12-4 with TRBJ2-5; tentatively, D is TRBD1 (5 bases). V was pared by 7 bases and J by 1 base, with 16 bases between. The CDR3 length is 15 residues. DNA for the CDR3: TGTGCCAGCACCATTCAGACAGTTCTCCAAGAGACCCAGTACTTC. This sequence encodes CASTIQTVLQETQYF.

The chain employs TRBV5-1 and TRBJ2-7, with D perhaps TRBD1 (5 bases). V was trimmed by 5 bases and J by 2 bases, leaving 14 bases between them. The length of the CDR3 is 14 residues. CDR1 SGHRS and CDR2 YFSETQ come from the germline V gene. The CDR3 spells CASSTRQGTYEQYF. In DNA form, the CDR3 reads TGCGCCAGCAGTACAAGGCAGGGAACCTACGAGCAGTACTTC.

This clonotype turned up a few times. The rearrangement uses TRBV7-8 and TRBJ2-1; no definite D call. Germline CDR1 reads SGHVS; CDR2 reads FQNEAQ. Deletions cut 1 base from V and 9 bases from J, with 4 bases between. The CDR3 runs to 11 residues. CDR3 nucleotide sequence: TGTGCCAGCAGCTTAGTTCTTGAGCAGTTCTTC. Translation gives CASSLVLEQFF. Together with reference TRBV7-8 and TRBJ2-1, the CDR3 gives the full variable domain: GAGVSQSPRYKVAKRGQDVALRCDPISGHVSLFWYQQALGQGPEFLTYFQNEAQLDKSGLPSDRFFAERPEGSVSTLKIQRTQQEDSAVYLCASSLVLEQFFGPGTRLTVL.

To note about this clonotype: The junction shows a germline mismatch at one end, possibly a read error. This sequence joins TRBV3-1 and TRBJ2-7; either TRBD1 or TRBD2 may fit D (5 bases each). The CDR3 sequence is 12 residues long. Germline V gene data show CDR1 as LGHDT and CDR2 as YNNKEL (reference sequence). In DNA form, the CDR3 reads TGTGCCAGCAGCCGAGGGGCTGGCCTCTTTCGCTTC. Residues: CASSRGAGLFRF.

The chain couples TRBV12-3 or TRBV12-4 to TRBJ1-5; possibly TRBD1 for D (6 bases). There are 15 residues in the CDR3. The V and J ends lost 5 bases and 0 bases respectively, with 11 bases between them. The CDR3 nucleotides are TGTGCCAGCAGTGCACAGGGCTCTAGCAATCAGCCCCAGCATTTT. Protein sequence: CASSAQGSSNQPQHF.

The chain couples TRBV7-2 to TRBJ1-2; D might be TRBD1 (6 bases). The germline V and J ends were trimmed by 5 bases and 5 bases, with 18 bases remaining between them. The CDR3 has 15 amino acids. The germline V gene encodes CDR1 SGHTA and CDR2 FQGNSA. Here the CDR3 reads CASSPTHTTGYGYTF. DNA for the CDR3: TGTGCCAGCAGCCCCACCCATACGACAGGATATGGCTACACCTTC.

This sequence joins TRBV28 and TRBJ1-5; tentative D call: TRBD1 (5 bases). This CDR3 is built from 16 residues. Germline V gene sequence: CDR1 MDHEN, CDR2 SYDVKM. The germline V and J ends were trimmed by 2 bases and 5 bases, with 16 bases remaining between them. Here the CDR3 reads CASSLGLAPGDQPQHF. In DNA, the CDR3 is TGTGCCAGCAGTTTAGGCCTTGCCCCGGGGGATCAGCCCCAGCATTTT.

In this sample, this clonotype turned up a few times. The chain carries TRBV29-1 and TRBJ2-3; 7 nucleotides line up with TRBD1. The CDR3 spans 15 residues. Germline V gives CDR1 SQVTM, CDR2 ANQGSEA. J gave up 9 bases and V 8 bases, and 20 bases lay outside the gene matches. CDR3: CSPRFITGDPVTQYF. DNA for the CDR3: TGCAGCCCACGTTTCATTACAGGGGACCCCGTAACGCAGTATTTT.

CDR3 sequence reads: CASSRTPYNEQFF. For the CDR3, the DNA is TGTGCCAGCAGCAGGACACCCTACAATGAGCAGTTCTTC. The rearrangement links TRBV21-1 to TRBJ2-1; no check of the table's D call, TRBD1, against the DNA was made. TRBV21-1 counts as a pseudogene. There are 13 residues in the CDR3.

This clonotype occurred a few times. V and J are TRBV29-1 and TRBJ2-5; 10 bases match TRBD2. The V segment lost 6 bases and the J segment 4 bases; nucleotides outside the gene matches: 5. The CDR3 length is 13 residues. Per the germline V gene, CDR1 is SQVTM and CDR2 is ANQGSEA. The CDR3 DNA reads TGCAGCGTCTTACTAGCGGGAATAGAGACCCAGTACTTC. Translation: CSVLLAGIETQYF.

The sample holds many counts of this clonotype. Germline and junction disagree at one end, which may indicate a read error. J is TRBJ2-3 and V is TRBV5-1; D remains ambiguous. Germline CDR1 is SGHRS and CDR2 is YFSETQ. CDR3 length equals 14 residues. CDR3 sequence: CASSLGLGTDTQYF. CDR3 bases: TGTGCCAGCAGTTTGGGCCTTGGCACAGATACGCAGTATTTT.

The chain joins TRBV20-1 to TRBJ2-1; 10 bases line up with TRBD2. Germline trimming cut 6 bases from V and 5 bases from J; bases unmatched to any gene: 7. Germline lookup yields CDR1 DFQATT and CDR2 SNEGSKA (reference sequence). The CDR3 extends over 14 amino acids. Written as DNA, the CDR3 is TGCAGTGCCTCCCCAGCGGGAGGGGACAATGAGCAGTTCTTC. It is translated as CSASPAGGDNEQFF.

V usage is TRBV21-1 and J usage is TRBJ2-7; the table assigns TRBD1, which was not confirmed against the DNA. TRBV21-1 is a recognized pseudogene. CDR3 size: 20 residues. CDR3 nucleotide sequence: TGTGCCAGCACCAACCGAACCCCTTTTGGAGTTTTCATCCTTTCCTACGAGCAGTACTTC. This encodes CASTNRTPFGVFILSYEQYF.

For this clonotype: Here the CDR3 omits its conserved ending phenylalanine or tryptophan, so a read error is the likely source. The gene calls are TRBV5-5 and TRBJ1-4; perhaps TRBD1 as D (5 bases). Trimming left V 4 bases short and J 3 bases short, with 16 bases between. Looked up from germline, CDR1 is SGHKS and CDR2 is YYEKEE (reference sequence). The CDR3 length is 16 residues. CDR3 sequence: CASSPGGWGANEKLFI. Written as DNA, the CDR3 is TGTGCCAGCAGCCCGGGAGGGTGGGGCGCTAATGAAAAACTGTTTATT.